The next 8 T cell receptor beta chains were all read from a single sample in a study of glioma-infiltrating T cells. The iRepertoire nested amplicon-rescue multiplex PCR amplified TCR alpha and beta CDR3s from RNA. MiXCR, applied by TCRdb to the multiplex PCR reads, yields one record per CDR3 protein. The sample holds 90,000 to 110,000 distinct CDR3 sequences, less than 30% seen once. The sequenced sample was glioma tissue, nonneoplastic brain tissue, or PBMCs (not recorded which). The receptors come from a human donor with low-grade glioma or glioblastoma, undergoing nonglioma brain surgery, or in good health (not recorded which).

The CDR3 sequence: CSASPSVYKQFF. The CDR3 region has the DNA TGCAGTGCTAGCCCTAGCGTCTACAAGCAGTTCTTC. This chain links TRBV20-1 with TRBJ2-1, with a tentative D call TRBD2 (6 bases). From germline, CDR1 is DFQATT and CDR2 SNEGSKA (reference sequence). The length of the CDR3 is 12 residues. V lost 3 bases to trimming and J lost 11 bases, with 14 bases between them.

This clonotype was counted only a few times. CDR3 in amino acids: CASSIRGRASEEQYF. CDR3 nucleotide sequence: TGTGCCAGTAGTATCCGAGGCAGGGCTTCGGAGGAGCAGTACTTC. The V and J genes are TRBV19 and TRBJ2-7; D is perhaps TRBD1 (5 bases). This CDR3 spans 15 amino acids. The germline V and J ends were trimmed by 3 bases and 7 bases, with 19 bases remaining between them. Germline V gene data show CDR1 as LNHDA and CDR2 as SQIVND (reference sequence).

There are many counts of this clonotype. The V call is TRBV5-5, the J call TRBJ2-7; 10 nucleotides agree with TRBD1. Trimming removed 0 bases from V and 4 bases from J; junction bases left unmatched: 1. In germline, CDR1 is SGHKS, CDR2 YYEKEE (reference sequence). The CDR3 length is 14 residues. This CDR3 reads CASSLGGQGYEQYF. The CDR3 DNA sequence: TGTGCCAGCAGCTTGGGGGGACAGGGGTACGAGCAGTACTTC.

This chain uses TRBV20-1 with TRBJ1-1, with D unresolved. Germline CDR1 is DFQATT and CDR2 is SNEGSKA (reference sequence). With 4 bases removed from V and 0 bases from J, the gap between germline ends came to 18 bases. The CDR3 is 16 residues long. The chain's CDR3 is CSATEREPAMNTEAFF. The DNA for the CDR3 is TGCAGTGCTACCGAGAGGGAACCCGCCATGAACACTGAAGCTTTCTTT.

Concerning this clonotype: It may be a read error: a sequence one base away is much more abundant. The chain combines TRBV29-1 with TRBJ2-1; possibly TRBD1 or TRBD2 for D (6 bases each). Germline assignment: CDR1 SQVTM and CDR2 ANQGSEA. The CDR3 runs to 13 residues. The CDR3 nucleotides are TGCGGCGTTGATGCAGGGGAGGTCGATGAGCAGTTCTTC. Protein: CGVDAGEVDEQFF.

With respect to this clonotype: The junction departs from the called germline gene at one end, perhaps through a read error. CDR3 residues: CSARLVYNGQFF. CDR3 coding DNA: TGCAGCGCTAGGCTGGTCTACAATGGGCAGTTCTTC. J is TRBJ2-1 and V is TRBV20-1; D gene uncertain. CDR1 is DFQATT and CDR2 is SNEGSKA in the germline V gene (reference sequence). The CDR3 contains 12 residues.

With regard to this clonotype: This may come from a read error, since a much larger clone is one base off. The rearrangement links TRBV7-3 to TRBJ2-1, with D perhaps being TRBD1 or TRBD2 (5 bases each). Trimming removed 1 base from V and 13 bases from J, with 20 bases in between. The CDR3 contains 15 residues. CDR1 SGHTA and CDR2 FQGTGA come from the germline V gene. In DNA, the CDR3 is TGTGCCAGCAGCTTAAAGGGGATAGAGGGAGAGACCCAGTTCTTC. It specifies CASSLKGIEGETQFF.

This clonotype came up many times. The rearrangement links TRBV4-1 to TRBJ2-1; 12 bases agree with TRBD1. Germline CDR1 is MGHRA and CDR2 is YSYEKL. CDR3 size: 16 residues. J lost 7 bases, V lost 4 bases, and 8 bases had no gene match. The CDR3 sequence: CASSLSGTGGVNEQFF. The DNA for the CDR3 is TGCGCCAGCAGCCTATCCGGGACAGGGGGCGTAAATGAGCAGTTCTTC.